A single sample gave rise to the 24 T cell receptor beta chains below, sequenced in a study of blood T cell repertoires in COVID-19. TCRdb's copy holds only in-frame clones and misses some; the assay was immunoSEQ multiplex PCR. The sample comprises roughly 260,000 clones, approximately 89% of which are singletons, and around 10% rests with the top ten. Sequenced sample: peripheral blood. These receptors were collected from a man in his forties who had recovered from COVID-19.

The chain carries TRBV11-2 and TRBJ1-5; tentatively, D is TRBD1 (5 bases). Germline V gene sequence: CDR1 SGHAT, CDR2 FQNNGV. The CDR3 length is 15 residues. Trimming cost V 3 bases and J 1 base, with 10 bases left between them. CDR3: CASSFVSGSNQPQHF. CDR3 in DNA: TGTGCCAGCAGCTTTGTTTCAGGGAGCAATCAGCCCCAGCATTTT.

This clone was found once. The gene calls are TRBV6-2 or TRBV6-3 and TRBJ1-1, with 8 bases lining up with TRBD1. The V segment lost 0 bases and the J segment 12 bases; nucleotides outside the gene matches: 9. The germline gives CDR1 MNHEY, CDR2 SVGEGT. CDR3 length equals 14 residues. The CDR3 sequence is CASSYSRQGRETFF. As DNA, the CDR3 is TGTGCCAGCAGTTACTCGCGACAGGGGAGGGAGACTTTCTTT.

The CDR3 DNA reads as TGCGCCAGCAGCCAAGATGTTAGCTCCTACGAGCAGTACTTC. This gives the protein CASSQDVSSYEQYF. The V call is TRBV4-3, the J call TRBJ2-7; D is unresolved. V lost 0 bases, J lost 0 bases, and 6 bases lay in between. This CDR3 is built from 14 residues. The germline V gene encodes CDR1 LGHNA and CDR2 YSLEER.

The V gene is TRBV3-1 (or the pseudogene TRBV3-2), the J gene TRBJ2-7; 14 positions agree with TRBD2. Germline V gene lookup returns CDR1 LGHDT and CDR2 YNNKEL (reference sequence). The CDR3 covers 19 residues. V shed 3 bases, J shed 4 bases, and the junction held 14 bases outside the gene matches. The CDR3: CASSHDPGLAGGPGYEQYF. DNA for the CDR3: TGTGCCAGCAGCCATGATCCAGGACTAGCGGGGGGACCGGGGTACGAGCAGTACTTC.

This clone came up once. The gene calls are TRBV30 and TRBJ2-3; 8 bases align to TRBD2. CDR1 is GTSNPN and CDR2 is SVGIG in the germline V gene (reference sequence). The CDR3 totals 13 residues. The ends lost 4 bases at V and 2 bases at J; junction bases unmatched: 2. The CDR3 loop is CAWNGRATDTQYF. DNA of the CDR3: TGTGCCTGGAACGGGAGGGCCACAGATACGCAGTATTTT.

The CDR3 spells CASSSGGVETQYF. The CDR3 DNA reads as TGTGCCAGCAGCTCAGGAGGGGTGGAGACCCAGTACTTC. This rearrangement joins TRBV7-7 to TRBJ2-5, with TRBD2 as a possible D gene (6 bases). The CDR3 covers 13 residues. The V gene lost 4 bases and the J gene lost 5 bases, with 11 bases spanning the gap. Germline V gene lookup returns CDR1 SSHAT and CDR2 FNYEAQ (reference sequence). Looking up the rest from reference TRBV7-7 and TRBJ2-5 gives the full variable domain: GAGVSQSPRYKVTKRGQDVTLRCDPISSHATLYWYQQALGQGPEFLTYFNYEAQPDKSGLPSDRFSAERPEGSISTLTIQRTEQRDSAMYRCASSSGGVETQYFGPGTRLLVL.

V usage is TRBV19 and J usage is TRBJ2-7; the D gene is possibly TRBD2 (6 bases). This CDR3 spans 14 amino acids. The V end lost 3 bases, the J end lost 3 bases, and 12 bases lay between the germline ends. Germline CDR1 is LNHDA and CDR2 is SQIVND (reference sequence). CDR3 protein: CASSIRDSGYEQYF. In nucleotides, the CDR3 is TGTGCCAGTAGTATTCGGGATAGCGGCTACGAGCAGTACTTC.

The chain carries TRBV9 and TRBJ2-7; D is uncertain. Germline CDR1 and CDR2: SGDLS and YYNGEE. Trimming stripped 0 bases from V and 0 bases from J, with 10 bases between. This CDR3 has 15 amino acids. CDR3 DNA sequence: TGTGCCAGCAGCGTAGGCGTCTTCTCCTCCTACGAGCAGTACTTC. This gives the protein CASSVGVFSSYEQYF.

The genes are TRBV5-6 and TRBJ1-5, with 9 bases identical to TRBD1. The CDR3 totals 16 residues. CDR1 and CDR2 from the germline V gene are SGHDT and YYEEEE. With 4 bases clipped from V and 5 bases from J, the junction kept 10 bases outside the gene matches. DNA for the CDR3: TGTGCCAGCAGCGGAGGCGGGACAGGGACTTATCAGCCCCAGCATTTT. This translates into CASSGGGTGTYQPQHF.

The V and J genes are TRBV5-1 and TRBJ2-2; 7 nucleotides match TRBD1. The germline V gene encodes CDR1 SGHRS and CDR2 YFSETQ. Unmatched junction bases numbered 13, after V lost 3 bases and J lost 5 bases. The CDR3 runs to 17 residues. In DNA form, the CDR3 reads TGCGCCAGCAGCTCGACCCTTAACAGGGGTCGGACCGGGGAGCTGTTTTTT. Encoded protein: CASSSTLNRGRTGELFF.

The chain is built from TRBV7-9 and TRBJ2-1, with 13 bases matching TRBD2. V lost 5 bases, J lost 9 bases, and 10 bases stayed unmatched. Germline V gene sequence: CDR1 SEHNR, CDR2 FQNEAQ (reference sequence). This CDR3 contains 16 residues. The CDR3 reads CASSPKLAGGTREQFF. The CDR3 DNA reads TGTGCCAGCAGCCCCAAACTAGCGGGGGGGACCCGTGAGCAGTTCTTC.

The rearrangement links TRBV9 to TRBJ2-5; unclear D gene. This CDR3 comprises 15 residues. V was trimmed by 1 base and J by 4 bases, leaving 14 bases between them. In germline, CDR1 is SGDLS, CDR2 YYNGEE. DNA of the CDR3: TGTGCCAGCAGCGTATACGCGGAAGTATCAGAGACCCAGTACTTC. Its translation is CASSVYAEVSETQYF.

The rearrangement links TRBV28 to TRBJ2-2; 8 nucleotides align to TRBD2. V lost 3 bases and J lost 3; bases outside the gene matches: 6. Germline V gene lookup returns CDR1 MDHEN and CDR2 SYDVKM. This CDR3 has 16 amino acids. The CDR3 DNA follows: TGTGCCAGCAGTTTGAGTGGGCGGGGGGACACCGGGGAGCTGTTTTTT. Amino acid sequence: CASSLSGRGDTGELFF. Using reference TRBV28 and TRBJ2-2 for the parts outside the CDR3, the full variable domain is DVKVTQSSRYLVKRTGEKVFLECVQDMDHENMFWYRQDPGLGLRLIYFSYDVKMKEKGDIPEGYSVSREKKERFSLILESASTNQTSMYLCASSLSGRGDTGELFFGEGSRLTVL.

The V gene is TRBV13, the J gene TRBJ2-7; D is possibly TRBD1 (7 bases). Trimming shortened V by 5 bases and J by 2 bases, and 19 bases separated the two germline ends. The CDR3 runs to 16 residues. Germline values: CDR1 PRHDT, CDR2 FYEKMQ (reference sequence). The DNA of the CDR3 is TGTGCCAGCAGCCCCACCCTGGGAGGACAGGCCTACGAGCAGTACTTC. It is translated as CASSPTLGGQAYEQYF.

This rearrangement joins TRBV19 to TRBJ1-2, with a tentative D call TRBD1 (6 bases). Looked up from germline, CDR1 is LNHDA and CDR2 is SQIVND (reference sequence). Trimming pared 5 bases from V and 3 bases from J, leaving 10 bases between. The CDR3 sequence is 13 residues long. CDR3 amino acids: CASSRTADYGYTF. For the CDR3, the DNA is TGTGCCAGTAGTCGGACAGCCGACTATGGCTACACCTTC.

The chain has TRBV11-2 and TRBJ1-2; possible D gene TRBD1, 6 bases. Per germline, CDR1 SGHAT and CDR2 FQNNGV. Trimming removed 7 bases at V and 1 base at J, with 13 bases between. The CDR3 is 14 residues long. DNA of the CDR3: TGTGCCAGCACCCTAACAGGGTTTAACTATGGCTACACCTTC. This translates into CASTLTGFNYGYTF.

This clone was seen at least ten times. The rearrangement uses TRBV4-3 and TRBJ2-5, with no clear D. The ends were cut back, 0 bases at V and 2 bases at J, with 13 bases in the middle. The CDR3 sequence is 16 residues long. Germline lookup yields CDR1 LGHNA and CDR2 YSLEER. The CDR3 here is CASSQDGLAEQETQYF. The CDR3 nucleotides are TGCGCCAGCAGCCAAGATGGATTGGCGGAACAAGAGACCCAGTACTTC.

The chain joins TRBV2 to TRBJ1-3; unclear D gene. The CDR3 extends over 16 amino acids. The V gene lost 4 bases and the J gene lost 0 bases, with 13 bases spanning the gap. Germline CDR1 and CDR2: SNHLY and FYNNEI. The CDR3 is CASSVPTGISGNTIYF. CDR3 nucleotides: TGTGCCAGCAGTGTCCCGACTGGAATCTCTGGAAACACCATATATTTT.

The rearrangement joins TRBV7-6 to TRBJ2-3; D may be TRBD2 (6 bases). Germline lookup yields CDR1 SGHVS and CDR2 FNYEAQ. V was shortened by 5 bases and J by 5 bases, with 14 bases between the two germline ends. CDR3 length equals 14 residues. CDR3 residues: CASSRRVSKDTQYF. The CDR3 region has the DNA TGTGCCAGCAGCCGGAGGGTTTCTAAAGATACGCAGTATTTT.

A few counts support this clone. The DNA of the CDR3 is TGTGCCAGCAGCTTAGTGGGCCCGCGGGTCTACGAGCAGTACTTC. Protein: CASSLVGPRVYEQYF. V is TRBV7-9 and J is TRBJ2-7; TRBD2 might be the D (5 bases). Germline CDR1 reads SEHNR; CDR2 reads FQNEAQ (reference sequence). Trimming cost V 1 base and J 3 bases, with 13 bases left between them. The CDR3 has 15 amino acids.

The genes are TRBV11-1 and TRBJ2-7; TRBD2 agrees at 7 bases. This CDR3 has 14 residues. The ends lost 7 bases at V and 2 bases at J; junction bases unmatched: 8. Germline V CDR1 and CDR2: SGHAT, FQDESV (reference sequence). Here the CDR3 reads CASTGSGDAYEQYF. The CDR3 region has the DNA TGTGCCAGCACGGGCAGCGGGGACGCCTACGAGCAGTACTTC.

This sequence joins TRBV13 and TRBJ1-1; TRBD1 aligns across 8 bases. The CDR3 has 16 amino acids. Germline CDR1 is PRHDT and CDR2 is FYEKMQ (reference sequence). V dropped 5 bases and J dropped 2; count of bases not matched to a gene: 10. The CDR3: CASSHRTGQGNTEAFF. The CDR3, as DNA: TGTGCCAGCAGCCATCGAACCGGACAGGGTAACACTGAAGCTTTCTTT.

The chain couples TRBV5-5 to TRBJ1-5, with TRBD1 identical over 8 bases. This CDR3 region has 17 residues. Germline V gene data show CDR1 as SGHKS and CDR2 as YYEKEE (reference sequence). J gave up 3 bases and V 7 bases, and 15 bases lay outside the gene matches. The CDR3: CASALGVGTGVNQPQHF. The CDR3 coding sequence is TGTGCCAGCGCCCTTGGGGTCGGGACAGGAGTCAATCAGCCCCAGCATTTT. The full variable domain, completed using reference TRBV5-5 and TRBJ1-5, is DAGVTQSPTHLIKTRGQQVTLRCSPISGHKSVSWYQQVLGQGPQFIFQYYEKEERGRGNFPDRFSARQFPNYSSELNVNALLLGDSALYLCASALGVGTGVNQPQHFGDGTRLSIL.

V is TRBV5-1 and J is TRBJ2-3, with 10 nucleotides matching TRBD1. CDR1 is SGHRS and CDR2 is YFSETQ in the germline V gene. The CDR3 has 15 amino acids. The V gene end was trimmed by 2 bases and the J gene end by 8 bases; junction bases not matched to a gene: 8. CDR3 nucleotide sequence: TGCGCCAGCAGCTTCCCGGGACAGGGGAGTGGTACGCAGTATTTT. This sequence encodes CASSFPGQGSGTQYF.